These T cell receptor beta chains were read from a single sample in a study of OX40 agonist ivuxolimab in advanced cancers. The table came from immunoSEQ multiplex PCR; TCRdb's copy has only in-frame clones and leaves some out. Of 120,000 or so clones detected, roughly 87% appear once; the ten largest clones hold about 0.3%. The source material was CD4+ or CD8+ T cells sorted from blood, sampled in a trial of the OX40 agonist ivuxolimab. The origin of the receptors is an adult with an advanced solid tumor such as melanoma, head and neck, liver or kidney cancer. Each CDR3 is given with its conserved first and last residue. A D gene is named only where the DNA matches it firmly.

d_call	j_call	v_call	cdr3_aa	cdr3_nt
.	TRBJ1-1	TRBV7-9	CASSLASFKKQAVGTEAFF	TGTGCCAGCAGCTTAGCTTCCTTTAAAAAACAGGCGGTGGGGACTGAAGCTTTCTTT
.	TRBJ1-2	TRBV19	CASSITRLSGYTF	TGTGCCAGTAGTATAACTCGCCTTTCTGGCTACACCTTC
.	TRBJ2-7	TRBV5-1	CASSRDFYEQYF	TGCGCCAGCAGCAGGGACTTCTACGAGCAGTACTTC
TRBD2	TRBJ2-1	TRBV5-6	CASSLGGLAGVRYNEQFF	TGTGCCAGCAGCTTGGGGGGACTAGCGGGAGTGAGGTACAATGAGCAGTTCTTC
TRBD1	TRBJ2-7	TRBV6-6	CASRTGTLNYEQYF	TGTGCCAGCAGGACAGGGACCCTAAACTACGAGCAGTACTTC
TRBD1	TRBJ2-1	TRBV11-2	CASSFPTGTGRNEQFF	TGTGCCAGCAGTTTCCCTACCGGGACAGGGAGGAATGAGCAGTTCTTC
TRBD1	TRBJ2-7	TRBV5-4	CASSVWGQGLQQYF	TGTGCCAGCAGCGTTTGGGGACAGGGGTTACAGCAGTACTTC
TRBD2	TRBJ2-2	TRBV6-1	CASSSGLATAGELFF	TGTGCCAGCAGTTCGGGACTAGCGACCGCCGGGGAGCTGTTTTTT
TRBD1	TRBJ2-4	TRBV7-8	CASSRPSGQGAKNIQYF	TGTGCCAGCAGCCGACCGTCGGGACAGGGGGCTAAAAACATTCAGTACTTC
.	TRBJ2-3	TRBV7-9	CASSSSRVPRSADTQYF	TGTGCCAGCAGCTCTTCTAGGGTTCCCAGGAGCGCAGATACGCAGTATTTT
TRBD1	TRBJ1-2	TRBV9	CASSVGDRVGNYGYTF	TGTGCCAGCAGCGTAGGGGACAGAGTGGGTAACTATGGCTACACCTTC
.	TRBJ1-2	TRBV11-2	CASSLSVGASYGYTF	TGTGCCAGCAGCTTAAGTGTGGGGGCCTCCTATGGCTACACCTTC
.	TRBJ1-6	TRBV19	CASSQNNSPLHF	TGTGCCAGTAGTCAAAATAATTCACCCCTCCACTTT
TRBD1	TRBJ2-7	TRBV6-5	CASSRTGGFYEQYF	TGTGCCAGCAGTCGGACAGGGGGTTTCTACGAGCAGTACTTC
.	TRBJ1-1	TRBV7-2	CASSPRMAEAFF	TGTGCCAGCAGCCCTCGTATGGCTGAAGCTTTCTTT
TRBD2	TRBJ2-3	TRBV19	CASGAGGQDTQYF	TGTGCCAGTGGAGCGGGAGGGCAAGATACGCAGTATTTT
.	TRBJ1-2	TRBV28	CASSNNGYTF	TGTGCCAGCAGTAATAATGGCTACACCTTC
TRBD2	TRBJ2-3	TRBV4-2	CASSFESGGESTDTQYF	TGTGCCAGCAGTTTCGAAAGCGGGGGGGAAAGCACAGATACGCAGTATTTT
.	TRBJ2-7	TRBV29-1	CSVGDVYEQYF	TGCAGCGTAGGGGATGTCTACGAGCAGTACTTC
.	TRBJ1-6	TRBV13	CASSSAGNSYNSPLHF	TGTGCCAGCAGCTCGGCAGGGAACTCCTATAATTCACCCCTCCACTTT
TRBD2	TRBJ2-1	TRBV27	CASSLLREVPSYNEQFF	TGTGCCAGCAGTTTATTGCGGGAGGTCCCCTCCTACAATGAGCAGTTCTTC
TRBD1	TRBJ2-5	TRBV7-2	CASSGRGQGAMGETQYF	TGTGCCAGCAGCGGAAGGGGACAGGGGGCAATGGGAGAGACCCAGTACTTC
.	TRBJ1-5	TRBV28	CASSSTGWGNQPQHF	TGTGCCAGCAGTTCCACAGGGTGGGGCAATCAGCCCCAGCATTTT
.	TRBJ1-2	TRBV10-1	CASSEKGHWNYGYTF	TGCGCCAGCAGTGAGAAGGGACATTGGAACTATGGCTACACCTTC
.	TRBJ1-4	TRBV9	CASSVGPELGEKLFF	TGTGCCAGCAGCGTAGGGCCGGAGCTAGGTGAAAAACTGTTTTTT
TRBD2	TRBJ2-7	TRBV27	CASSLLSSGRVEQYF	TGTGCCAGCAGTTTATTGTCCAGCGGGAGGGTTGAGCAGTACTTC
.	TRBJ2-5	TRBV6-1	CASASTFQETQYF	TGTGCCAGCGCCTCTACCTTCCAAGAGACCCAGTACTTC